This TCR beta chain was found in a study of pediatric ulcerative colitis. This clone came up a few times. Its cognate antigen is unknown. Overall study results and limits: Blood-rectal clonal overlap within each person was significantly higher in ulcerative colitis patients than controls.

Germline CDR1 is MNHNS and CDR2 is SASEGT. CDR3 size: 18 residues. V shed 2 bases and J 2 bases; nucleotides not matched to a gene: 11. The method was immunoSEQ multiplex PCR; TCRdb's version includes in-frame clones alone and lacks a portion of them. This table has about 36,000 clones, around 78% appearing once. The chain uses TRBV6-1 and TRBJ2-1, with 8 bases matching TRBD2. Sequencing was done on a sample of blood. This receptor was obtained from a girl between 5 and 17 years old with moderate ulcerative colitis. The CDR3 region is CASSEPALAGRTYNEQFF. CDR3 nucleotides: TGTGCCAGCAGTGAACCCGCCTTAGCGGGGAGAACCTACAATGAGCAGTTCTTC.